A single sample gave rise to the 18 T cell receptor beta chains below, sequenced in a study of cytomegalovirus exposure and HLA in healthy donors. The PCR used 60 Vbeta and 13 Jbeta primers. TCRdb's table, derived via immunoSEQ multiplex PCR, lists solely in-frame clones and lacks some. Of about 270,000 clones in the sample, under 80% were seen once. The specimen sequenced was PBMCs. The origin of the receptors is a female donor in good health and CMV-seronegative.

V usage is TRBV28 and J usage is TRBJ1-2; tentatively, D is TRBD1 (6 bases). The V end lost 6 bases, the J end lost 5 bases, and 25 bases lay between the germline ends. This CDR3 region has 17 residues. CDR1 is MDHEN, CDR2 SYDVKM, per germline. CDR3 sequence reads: CASRAPDSTTSWYGYTF. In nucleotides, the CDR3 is TGTGCCAGCAGGGCCCCGGACAGTACTACTTCTTGGTATGGCTACACCTTC.

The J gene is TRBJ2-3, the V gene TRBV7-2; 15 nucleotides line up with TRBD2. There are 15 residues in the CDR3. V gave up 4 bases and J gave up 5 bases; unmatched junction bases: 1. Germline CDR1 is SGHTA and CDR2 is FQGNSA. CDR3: CASSWTSGGGDTQYF. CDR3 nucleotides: TGTGCCAGCAGCTGGACTAGCGGGGGGGGAGATACGCAGTATTTT.

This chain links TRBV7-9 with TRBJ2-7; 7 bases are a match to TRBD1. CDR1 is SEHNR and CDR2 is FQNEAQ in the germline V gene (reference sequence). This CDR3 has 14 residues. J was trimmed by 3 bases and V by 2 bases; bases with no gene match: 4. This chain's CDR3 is CASSLSGTDYEQYF. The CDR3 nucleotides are TGTGCCAGCAGCTTATCCGGGACAGACTACGAGCAGTACTTC.

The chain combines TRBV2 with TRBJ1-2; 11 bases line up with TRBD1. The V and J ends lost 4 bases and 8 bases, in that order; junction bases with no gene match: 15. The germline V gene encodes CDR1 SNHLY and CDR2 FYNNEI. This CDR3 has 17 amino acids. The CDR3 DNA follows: TGTGCCAGCAGTGGCACCGTTGAGGGGACAGGGGGAACCGGCTACACCTTC. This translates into CASSGTVEGTGGTGYTF.

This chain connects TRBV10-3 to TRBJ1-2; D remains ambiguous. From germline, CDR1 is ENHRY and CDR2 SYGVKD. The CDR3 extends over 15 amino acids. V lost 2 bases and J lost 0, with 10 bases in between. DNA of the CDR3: TGTGCCATCAGTGAGGATCCAGGTCCTAACTATGGCTACACCTTC. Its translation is CAISEDPGPNYGYTF.

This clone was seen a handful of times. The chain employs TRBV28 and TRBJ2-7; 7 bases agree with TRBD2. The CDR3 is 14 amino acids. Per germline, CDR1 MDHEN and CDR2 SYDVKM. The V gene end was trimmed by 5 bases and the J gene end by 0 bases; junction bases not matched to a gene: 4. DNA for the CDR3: TGTGCCAGCAGTATCCAGCGGGACTCCTACGAGCAGTACTTC. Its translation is CASSIQRDSYEQYF.

CDR3 amino acids: CAWRGLAGGGEQFF. Here the CDR3 DNA reads TGTGCCTGGAGGGGACTAGCGGGAGGGGGTGAGCAGTTCTTC. The chain uses TRBV30 and TRBJ2-1, with 16 bases identical to TRBD2. This CDR3 contains 14 residues. V shed 3 bases, J shed 9 bases, and the junction held 2 bases outside the gene matches. CDR1 and CDR2 (germline): GTSNPN, SVGIG (reference sequence).

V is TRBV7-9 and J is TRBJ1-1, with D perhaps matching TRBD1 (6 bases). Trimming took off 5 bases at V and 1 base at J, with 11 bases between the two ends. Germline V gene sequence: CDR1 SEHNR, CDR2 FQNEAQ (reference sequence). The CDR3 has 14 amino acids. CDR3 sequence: CASSTSGENTEAFF. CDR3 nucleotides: TGTGCCAGCAGCACTTCAGGGGAGAACACTGAAGCTTTCTTT.

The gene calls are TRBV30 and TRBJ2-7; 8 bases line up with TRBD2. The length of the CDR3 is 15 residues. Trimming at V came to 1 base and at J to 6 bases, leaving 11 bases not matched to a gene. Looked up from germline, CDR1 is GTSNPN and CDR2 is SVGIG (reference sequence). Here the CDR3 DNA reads TGTGCCTGGAGTGAACGGGAGGGCCTCCGCTTCGAGCAGTACTTC. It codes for CAWSEREGLRFEQYF.

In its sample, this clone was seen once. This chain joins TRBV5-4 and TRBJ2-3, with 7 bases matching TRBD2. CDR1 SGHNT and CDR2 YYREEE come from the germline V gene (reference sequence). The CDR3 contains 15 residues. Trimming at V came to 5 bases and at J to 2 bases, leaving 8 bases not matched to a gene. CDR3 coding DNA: TGTGCCAGCAGAAATAGCGGGCCATACACAGATACGCAGTATTTT. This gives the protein CASRNSGPYTDTQYF.

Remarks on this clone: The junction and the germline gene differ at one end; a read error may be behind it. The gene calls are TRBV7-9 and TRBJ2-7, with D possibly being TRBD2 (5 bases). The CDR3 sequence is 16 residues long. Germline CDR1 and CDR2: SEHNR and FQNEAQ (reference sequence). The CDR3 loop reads CSSSSLPSGTSYEQYF. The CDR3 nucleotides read TGTTCCAGCAGCTCCCTCCCCAGCGGCACCTCCTACGAGCAGTACTTC.

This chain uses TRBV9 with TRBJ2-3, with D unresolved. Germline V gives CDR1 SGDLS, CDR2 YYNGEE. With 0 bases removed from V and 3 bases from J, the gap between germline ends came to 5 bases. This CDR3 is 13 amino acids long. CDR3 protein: CASSVVPTDTQYF. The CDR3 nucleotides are TGTGCCAGCAGCGTAGTTCCGACAGATACGCAGTATTTT.

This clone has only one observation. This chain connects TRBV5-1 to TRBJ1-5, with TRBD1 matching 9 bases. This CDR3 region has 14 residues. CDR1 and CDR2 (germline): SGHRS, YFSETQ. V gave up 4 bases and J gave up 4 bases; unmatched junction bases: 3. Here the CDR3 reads CASSQGQGNQPQHF. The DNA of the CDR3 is TGCGCCAGCAGCCAGGGACAGGGTAATCAGCCCCAGCATTTT.

CDR3 coding DNA: TGTGCCACGAGAAACAGGGGCCCTGGAAACACCATATATTTT. Its protein is CATRNRGPGNTIYF. The chain uses TRBV15 and TRBJ1-3; 7 bases line up with TRBD1. Trimming took 9 bases from V and 2 from J; bases not matched to a gene: 7. There are 14 residues in the CDR3. Looked up from germline, CDR1 is LNHNV and CDR2 is YYDKDF (reference sequence).

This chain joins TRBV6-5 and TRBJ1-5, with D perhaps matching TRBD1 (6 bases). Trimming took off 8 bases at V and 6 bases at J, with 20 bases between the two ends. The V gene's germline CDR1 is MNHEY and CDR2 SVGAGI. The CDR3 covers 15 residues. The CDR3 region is CASVLARGQGQPQHF. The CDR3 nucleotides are TGTGCCAGCGTATTGGCCAGGGGTCAAGGTCAGCCCCAGCATTTT.

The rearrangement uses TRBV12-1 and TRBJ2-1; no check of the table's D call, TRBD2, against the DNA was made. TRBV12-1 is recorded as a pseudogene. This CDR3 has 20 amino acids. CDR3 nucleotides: TGTGCCAGCAGCTTTGGAGGGACTAGCGGACCGCCCAGCTCCTACAATGAGCAGTTCTTC. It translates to CASSFGGTSGPPSSYNEQFF.

The CDR3 sequence is CASSLDVGGVEAFF. DNA for the CDR3: TGTGCCAGCAGCTTAGATGTAGGAGGGGTTGAAGCTTTCTTT. The chain links TRBV7-6 to TRBJ1-1, with a weak D call TRBD1 (5 bases). Trimming took 1 base from V and 7 from J, leaving 13 bases between them. This CDR3 has 14 residues. Germline CDR1 is SGHVS and CDR2 is FNYEAQ.

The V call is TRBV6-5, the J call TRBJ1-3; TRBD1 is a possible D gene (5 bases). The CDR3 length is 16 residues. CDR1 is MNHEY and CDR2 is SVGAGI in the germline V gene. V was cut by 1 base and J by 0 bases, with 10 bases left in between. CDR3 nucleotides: TGTGCCAGCAGTTACTGGGGCGGGGGCTCTGGAAACACCATATATTTT. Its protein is CASSYWGGGSGNTIYF.